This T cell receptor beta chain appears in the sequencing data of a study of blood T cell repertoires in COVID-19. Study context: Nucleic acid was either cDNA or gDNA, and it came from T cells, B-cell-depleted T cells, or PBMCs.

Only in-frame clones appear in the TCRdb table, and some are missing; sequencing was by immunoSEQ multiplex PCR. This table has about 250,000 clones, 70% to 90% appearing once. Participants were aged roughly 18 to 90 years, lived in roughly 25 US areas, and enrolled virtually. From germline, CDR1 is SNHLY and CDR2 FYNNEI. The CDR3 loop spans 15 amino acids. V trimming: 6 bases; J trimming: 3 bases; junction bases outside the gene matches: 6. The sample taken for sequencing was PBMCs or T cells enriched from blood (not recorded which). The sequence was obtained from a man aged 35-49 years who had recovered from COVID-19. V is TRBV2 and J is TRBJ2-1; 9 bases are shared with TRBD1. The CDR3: CASRGRTGVYNEQFF. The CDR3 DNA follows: TGTGCCAGCAGGGGGAGGACAGGGGTCTACAATGAGCAGTTCTTC.